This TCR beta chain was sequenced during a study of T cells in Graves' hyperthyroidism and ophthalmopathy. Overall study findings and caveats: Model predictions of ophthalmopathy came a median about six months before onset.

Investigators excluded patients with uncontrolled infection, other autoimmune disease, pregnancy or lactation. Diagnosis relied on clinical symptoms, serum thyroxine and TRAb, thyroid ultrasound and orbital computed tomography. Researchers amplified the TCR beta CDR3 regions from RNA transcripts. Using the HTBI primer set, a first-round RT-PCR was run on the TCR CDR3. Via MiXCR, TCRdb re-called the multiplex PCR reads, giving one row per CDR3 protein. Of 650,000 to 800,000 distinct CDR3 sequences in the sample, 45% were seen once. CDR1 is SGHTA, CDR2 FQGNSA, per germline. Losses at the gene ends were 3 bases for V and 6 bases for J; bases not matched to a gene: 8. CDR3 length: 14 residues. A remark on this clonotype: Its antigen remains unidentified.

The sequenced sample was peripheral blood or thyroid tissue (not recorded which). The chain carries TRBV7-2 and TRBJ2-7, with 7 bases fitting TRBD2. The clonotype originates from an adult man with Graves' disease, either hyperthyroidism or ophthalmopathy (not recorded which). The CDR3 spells CASSFDGRTSEQYF. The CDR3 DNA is TGTGCCAGCAGCTTTGACGGGAGGACCTCCGAGCAGTACTTC.